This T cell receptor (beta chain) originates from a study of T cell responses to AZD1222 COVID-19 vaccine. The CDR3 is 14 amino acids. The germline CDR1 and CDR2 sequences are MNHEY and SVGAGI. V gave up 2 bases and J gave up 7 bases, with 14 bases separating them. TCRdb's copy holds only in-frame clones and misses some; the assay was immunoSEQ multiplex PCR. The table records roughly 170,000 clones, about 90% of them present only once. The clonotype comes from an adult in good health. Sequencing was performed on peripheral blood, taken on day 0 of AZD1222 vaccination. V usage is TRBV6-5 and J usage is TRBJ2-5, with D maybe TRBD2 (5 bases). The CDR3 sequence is CASSYSGPRGTQYF. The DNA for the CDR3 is TGTGCCAGCAGTTACAGCGGACCACGAGGGACCCAGTACTTC.